One and the same sample provided the 7 T cell receptor beta chains below, sequenced in a study of T cell responses to AZD1222 COVID-19 vaccine. This table comes from immunoSEQ multiplex PCR, and its TCRdb copy is limited to in-frame clones, with some not included. Of under 90,000 clones listed, about four fifths were seen once; the top ten hold roughly 1.3%. Material: peripheral blood, obtained 28 days after the second AZD1222 dose. The receptors were gathered from an adult who received the AZD1222 COVID-19 vaccine.

V usage is TRBV9 and J usage is TRBJ1-4; D remains unclear. The CDR3 runs 15 residues. Germline CDR1 is SGDLS and CDR2 is YYNGEE. V lost 4 bases, J lost 3 bases, and 13 bases lay in between. In DNA, the CDR3 is TGTGCCAGCAGCCCCGGAGCAGGATCTAATGAAAAACTGTTTTTT. This encodes CASSPGAGSNEKLFF.

A few counts support this clone. This chain connects TRBV5-6 to TRBJ1-2; D remains ambiguous. Trimming took 0 bases from V and 8 from J, leaving 20 bases between them. Germline V gene lookup returns CDR1 SGHDT and CDR2 YYEEEE. The CDR3 has 16 amino acids. The chain's CDR3 is CASSLETENLRYGYTF. CDR3 nucleotides: TGTGCCAGCAGCTTGGAGACGGAAAACCTTAGGTACGGCTACACCTTC.

The genes are TRBV5-4 and TRBJ1-1; D unresolved. V gave up 0 bases and J gave up 4 bases, with 10 bases separating them. This CDR3 contains 14 residues. Germline assignment: CDR1 SGHNT and CDR2 YYREEE (reference sequence). CDR3 amino acids: CASSLAEIFTEAFF. The DNA of the CDR3 is TGTGCCAGCAGCTTGGCCGAGATTTTCACTGAAGCTTTCTTT.

The CDR3 DNA is TGTGCCAGCAGCCCGGTGGGAATCGACTATGGCTACACCTTC. It specifies CASSPVGIDYGYTF. The gene calls are TRBV28 and TRBJ1-2; the D is unclear. Deletions cut 6 bases from V and 3 bases from J, with 14 bases between. Germline CDR1 is MDHEN and CDR2 is SYDVKM. The CDR3 runs to 14 residues.

This clone was seen once. The chain uses TRBV30 and TRBJ2-1; 8 bases agree with TRBD2. The CDR3 totals 13 residues. Germline CDR1 reads GTSNPN; CDR2 reads SVGIG (reference sequence). With V trimmed by 2 bases and J by 7 bases, 4 bases remained unmatched. CDR3 bases: TGTGCCTGGAGTCCGGGACTAGGGAATGAGCAGTTCTTC. Protein sequence: CAWSPGLGNEQFF. Full variable domain (missing parts from reference TRBV30 and TRBJ2-1): SQTIHQWPATLVQPVGSPLSLECTVEGTSNPNLYWYRQAAGRGLQLLFYSVGIGQISSEVPQNLSASRPQDRQFILSSKKLLLSDSGFYLCAWSPGLGNEQFFGPGTRLTVL.

The chain is built from TRBV10-3 and TRBJ2-6; D gene ambiguous. Between the trimmed V and J ends, which lost 6 bases and 0 bases, there was a span of 9 bases. This CDR3 is 15 amino acids long. The V gene's germline CDR1 is ENHRY and CDR2 SYGVKD. Here the CDR3 DNA reads TGTGCCATCAGCCCTGTGATCTCTGGGGCCAACGTCCTGACTTTC. It codes for CAISPVISGANVLTF.

The chain employs TRBV18 and TRBJ2-3; 13 nucleotides align to TRBD2. J was trimmed by 4 bases and V by 3 bases; bases with no gene match: 4. Germline-derived CDR1 and CDR2 are KGHSH and LQKENI. The CDR3 loop spans 16 amino acids. The CDR3 sequence: CASSPRTSGSSDTQYF. In DNA form, the CDR3 reads TGTGCCAGCTCACCCCGGACTAGCGGGAGTTCAGATACGCAGTATTTT.